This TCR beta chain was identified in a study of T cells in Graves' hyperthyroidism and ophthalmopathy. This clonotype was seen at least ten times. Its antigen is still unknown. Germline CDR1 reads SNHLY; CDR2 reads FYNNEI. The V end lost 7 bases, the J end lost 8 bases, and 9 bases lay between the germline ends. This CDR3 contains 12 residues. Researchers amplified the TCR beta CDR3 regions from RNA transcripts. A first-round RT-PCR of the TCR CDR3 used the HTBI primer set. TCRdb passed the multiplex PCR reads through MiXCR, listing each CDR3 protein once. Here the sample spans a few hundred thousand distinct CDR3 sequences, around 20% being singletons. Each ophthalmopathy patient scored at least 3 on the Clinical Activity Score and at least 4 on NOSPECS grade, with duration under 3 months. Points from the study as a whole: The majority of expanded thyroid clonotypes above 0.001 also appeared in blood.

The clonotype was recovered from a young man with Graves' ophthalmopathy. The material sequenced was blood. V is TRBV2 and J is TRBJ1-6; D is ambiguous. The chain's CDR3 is CASTIIDSPLHF. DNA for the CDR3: TGTGCCAGCACCATCATAGATTCACCCCTCCACTTT.